The 16 T cell receptor beta chains below all came from one sample that was sequenced in a study of blood T cell repertoires in COVID-19. Sequenced by immunoSEQ multiplex PCR; TCRdb stores in-frame clones only, minus some. The profile shows around 220,000 clones, 82% of them singletons. Sequencing was done on a sample of peripheral blood. The receptors here all came from a woman aged 80 or older with active or convalescent COVID-19.

This clone was seen more than once but under ten times. Additional DNA sequences in this sample encode the identical CDR3. The rearrangement links TRBV7-9 to TRBJ2-1; no reliable D call. The germline V gene encodes CDR1 SEHNR and CDR2 FQNEAQ (reference sequence). Trimming took 5 bases from V and 1 from J, leaving 12 bases between them. The CDR3 is made up of 15 amino acids. The CDR3: CASSPHGSSYNEQFF. In DNA form, the CDR3 reads TGTGCCAGCAGCCCCCACGGTAGTTCCTACAATGAGCAGTTCTTC. The whole variable domain, filled in from reference TRBV7-9 and TRBJ2-1, reads DTGVSQNPRHKITKRGQNVTFRCDPISEHNRLYWYRQTLGQGPEFLTYFQNEAQLEKSRLLSDRFSAERPKGSFSTLEIQRTEQGDSAMYLCASSPHGSSYNEQFFGPGTRLTVL.

J is TRBJ1-4 and V is TRBV27; D is perhaps TRBD1 (5 bases). V lost 2 bases and J lost 6, with 22 bases in between. CDR1 MNHEY and CDR2 SMNVEV come from the germline V gene (reference sequence). This CDR3 has 18 residues. This CDR3 is CASSLTALGPYSDEKLFF. The CDR3 DNA reads TGTGCCAGCAGTTTAACAGCCCTGGGGCCTTATTCGGATGAAAAACTGTTTTTT.

The CDR3 coding sequence is TGTGCAAGTCGCTTAACCGGACAGGGTTTGCATTCACCCCTCCACTTT. Translated: CASRLTGQGLHSPLHF. The rearrangement uses TRBV12-2 and TRBJ1-6; the DNA was not used to check the table's D call, TRBD1. TRBV12-2 is shown as a pseudogene. CDR3 size: 16 residues.

The V and J genes are TRBV7-4 and TRBJ2-3; 8 bases are a match to TRBD2. V gave up 4 bases and J gave up 0 bases; unmatched junction bases: 9. Germline V lookup: CDR1 SGHVT, CDR2 SQSDAQ. CDR3 length: 17 residues. The CDR3 protein is CASSSSGGDLSTDTQYF. The DNA of the CDR3 is TGTGCCAGCAGCTCCTCCGGGGGGGACCTTAGCACAGATACGCAGTATTTT.

This clone was seen a few times. This chain connects TRBV6-4 to TRBJ1-1; no clear D gene. From germline, CDR1 is MRHNA and CDR2 SNTAGT. The CDR3 is 16 amino acids. V lost 8 bases and J lost 0, with 19 bases in between. The CDR3 loop is CASAPDSMPLNTEAFF. CDR3 sequence (DNA): TGTGCCAGCGCACCGGACTCTATGCCCTTGAACACTGAAGCTTTCTTT.

The rearrangement links TRBV30 to TRBJ1-3; possible D gene TRBD1, 5 bases. CDR3 length equals 15 residues. Germline CDR1 GTSNPN, CDR2 SVGIG (reference sequence). With 1 base removed from V and 0 bases from J, the gap between germline ends came to 10 bases. The CDR3 DNA sequence: TGTGCCTGGAGTGGGGGGGTCGGCTCTGGAAACACCATATATTTT. Residues: CAWSGGVGSGNTIYF.

The rearrangement joins TRBV7-2 to TRBJ2-7; 7 bases fit TRBD1. V lost 5 bases, J lost 4 bases, and 8 bases stayed unmatched. The CDR3 consists of 14 residues. Germline V lookup: CDR1 SGHTA, CDR2 FQGNSA. CDR3 region: CASSRGRGNYEQYF. For the CDR3, the DNA is TGTGCCAGCAGCCGGGGCAGGGGGAATTACGAGCAGTACTTC. The variable domain in full, with the rest retrieved from reference TRBV7-2 and TRBJ2-7, is GAGVSQSPSNKVTEKGKDVELRCDPISGHTALYWYRQSLGQGLEFLIYFQGNSAPDKSGLPSDRFSAERTGGSVSTLTIQRTQQEDSAVYLCASSRGRGNYEQYFGPGTRLTVT.

This clone was seen once. The chain is built from TRBV2 and TRBJ1-5; D not certain. The CDR3 has 14 amino acids. The ends were cut back, 3 bases at V and 0 bases at J, with 6 bases in the middle. Germline V lookup: CDR1 SNHLY, CDR2 FYNNEI. CDR3 sequence (DNA): TGTGCCAGCAGTGAGAGATCTAGCAATCAGCCCCAGCATTTT. Encoded protein: CASSERSSNQPQHF.

The V gene is TRBV18, the J gene TRBJ1-1; D remains unclear. The V end lost 0 bases, the J end lost 1 base, and 9 bases lay between the germline ends. Germline V gene data show CDR1 as KGHSH and CDR2 as LQKENI. This CDR3 is 15 amino acids long. This chain's CDR3 is CASSPPQASNTEAFF. The CDR3 region has the DNA TGTGCCAGCTCACCACCTCAGGCTTCGAACACTGAAGCTTTCTTT.

The gene calls are TRBV9 and TRBJ1-4, with TRBD1 matching over 9 bases. The germline CDR1 and CDR2 sequences are SGDLS and YYNGEE. The CDR3 consists of 16 residues. J was trimmed by 6 bases and V by 1 base; bases with no gene match: 7. CDR3 residues: CASSVSRDRVYEKLFF. The CDR3 DNA reads as TGTGCCAGCAGCGTATCCCGGGACAGGGTGTATGAAAAACTGTTTTTT.

The chain couples TRBV9 to TRBJ1-1; 9 positions match TRBD1. The V segment lost 0 bases and the J segment 4 bases; nucleotides outside the gene matches: 7. Germline lookup yields CDR1 SGDLS and CDR2 YYNGEE. The CDR3 loop spans 16 amino acids. The CDR3 sequence is CASSVGGTGSSTEAFF. The CDR3 DNA is TGTGCCAGCAGCGTAGGGGGGACAGGGAGTTCCACTGAAGCTTTCTTT.

The genes are TRBV3-1 (or the pseudogene TRBV3-2) and TRBJ2-3, with D possibly TRBD2 on 5 matching bases. Trimming left V 0 bases short and J 5 bases short, with 12 bases between. From germline, CDR1 is LGHDT and CDR2 YNNKEL (reference sequence). The CDR3 covers 15 residues. The CDR3 DNA sequence: TGTGCCAGCAGCCAAGAATCTCTCCGGGGAGATACGCAGTATTTT. The encoded protein is CASSQESLRGDTQYF.

This chain joins TRBV28 and TRBJ2-7; no reliable D call. Trimming stripped 4 bases from V and 2 bases from J, with 6 bases between. Germline V gene data show CDR1 as MDHEN and CDR2 as SYDVKM. This CDR3 is 12 amino acids long. The CDR3 DNA reads as TGTGCCAGCAGTTCCTCAGCCTACGAGCAGTACTTC. This gives the protein CASSSSAYEQYF.

The chain recombines TRBV9 with TRBJ2-7; 7 positions agree with TRBD1. Germline-derived CDR1 and CDR2 are SGDLS and YYNGEE. The CDR3 consists of 15 residues. The ends lost 6 bases at V and 3 bases at J; junction bases unmatched: 12. The CDR3 DNA is TGTGCCAGCACCCCAGATGGACAGGCCAACTACGAGCAGTACTTC. Translation: CASTPDGQANYEQYF.

The chain employs TRBV7-9 and TRBJ2-3; 9 nucleotides align to TRBD2. This CDR3 is 16 amino acids long. Germline CDR1 reads SEHNR; CDR2 reads FQNEAQ (reference sequence). The V segment lost 6 bases and the J segment 5 bases; nucleotides outside the gene matches: 12. The CDR3 DNA is TGTGCCAGCAGTCCCGGGGCTAGCGGGGCGGTAGATACGCAGTATTTT. It yields the protein CASSPGASGAVDTQYF. Based on the CDR3 plus reference TRBV7-9 and TRBJ2-3, the full variable domain is DTGVSQNPRHKITKRGQNVTFRCDPISEHNRLYWYRQTLGQGPEFLTYFQNEAQLEKSRLLSDRFSAERPKGSFSTLEIQRTEQGDSAMYLCASSPGASGAVDTQYFGPGTRLTVL.

This clone was seen a few times. V usage is TRBV18 and J usage is TRBJ1-1, with D possibly being TRBD1 (6 bases). Deletions cut 0 bases from V and 5 bases from J, with 13 bases between. Germline V gives CDR1 KGHSH, CDR2 LQKENI. There are 15 residues in the CDR3. DNA of the CDR3: TGTGCCAGCTCACCACCGGGAGGGGGTGGGACTGAAGCTTTCTTT. Its protein is CASSPPGGGGTEAFF.